Listed below are T cell receptor beta chains from one sample, sequenced in a study of shared clonotypes between healthy human individuals. Produced via immunoSEQ multiplex PCR; TCRdb's table is partial and in-frame only. The sample has approximately 2,000,000 clones; around 90% are singletons. Sample: naive CD4+ T cells from PBMCs. The receptors shown here come from a man between 18 and 35 years old in good health. Some clones in this sample may be carry-over from other donors' samples. CDR3s include the opening cysteine and the closing phenylalanine or tryptophan. D genes are given only for firm matches. Where a row states a size, it is once, few, many or the class of an expanded clone; other rows omit it.

abundance	d_gene	j_gene	v_gene	CDR3aa	CDR3nt
.	TRBD2	TRBJ2-3	TRBV10-1	CASIDRKTSGNSDTQYF	TGCGCCAGCATCGATCGGAAGACTAGCGGGAATTCGGATACGCAGTATTTT
.	TRBD1	TRBJ1-2	TRBV6-1	CASSRDRGPYGYTF	TGTGCCAGCAGTCGGGACAGGGGCCCGTATGGCTACACCTTC
.	TRBD1	TRBJ1-5	TRBV18	CASSPRQGEPQHF	TGTGCCAGCTCACCACGGCAGGGGGAGCCCCAGCATTTT
.	.	TRBJ2-3	TRBV5-4	CASSLEGGSDTQYF	TGTGCCAGCAGCTTGGAAGGTGGCTCAGATACGCAGTATTTT
.	.	TRBJ1-1	TRBV25-1	CASTQTGGRSTEAFF	TGTGCCAGCACCCAAACGGGGGGGCGCAGCACTGAAGCTTTCTTT
.	TRBD2	TRBJ2-2	TRBV29-1	CSVKGASGRGSTGELFF	TGCAGCGTAAAAGGGGCTAGCGGGAGAGGGTCCACCGGGGAGCTGTTTTTT
once	.	TRBJ2-2	TRBV6-6	CASKNPMELFF	TGTGCCAGCAAGAACCCGATGGAGCTGTTTTTT
.	.	TRBJ2-1	TRBV28	CASSPTGIGSNEQFF	TGTGCCAGCAGTCCCACAGGGATTGGATCTAATGAGCAGTTCTTC
.	TRBD1	TRBJ1-2	TRBV7-3	CASSSGQGASGGYTF	TGTGCCAGCAGCTCGGGACAGGGGGCTAGTGGTGGCTACACCTTC
.	.	TRBJ1-5	TRBV2	CASRGRTSQHF	TGTGCCAGCAGAGGTAGAACGTCCCAGCATTTT
once	TRBD2	TRBJ2-3	TRBV19	CASSMRGIPSTDTQYF	TGTGCCAGTAGTATGCGGGGGATTCCTAGCACAGATACGCAGTATTTT
.	TRBD2	TRBJ2-5	TRBV28	CASSRAGGETQYF	TGTGCCAGCAGTAGAGCGGGAGGAGAGACCCAGTACTTC
.	.	TRBJ2-1	TRBV6-6	CASSYSLKGEQFF	TGTGCCAGCAGTTACTCGTTGAAGGGTGAGCAGTTCTTC
few	TRBD2	TRBJ2-5	TRBV28	CASSFFRSRAGGFRETQYF	TGTGCCAGCAGTTTCTTCAGAAGCAGAGCGGGAGGGTTTCGAGAGACCCAGTACTTC
once	TRBD2	TRBJ2-2	TRBV5-4	CASSRGTSARRDTGELFF	TGTGCCAGCAGCCGAGGGACTAGCGCAAGACGGGACACCGGGGAGCTGTTTTTT
once	TRBD2	TRBJ2-1	TRBV7-2	CASSLGRLAGHNEQFF	TGTGCCAGCAGCTTAGGCCGACTAGCGGGACACAATGAGCAGTTCTTC
.	.	TRBJ2-4	TRBV29-1	CSVDKEGGDIQYF	TGCAGCGTTGATAAGGAGGGTGGGGACATTCAGTACTTC
.	.	TRBJ2-2	TRBV2	CASSDFGQTNTGELFF	TGTGCCAGCAGTGATTTTGGGCAGACAAACACCGGGGAGCTGTTTTTT
.	.	TRBJ2-7	TRBV29-1	CSISPGSTYEQYF	TGCAGCATTTCCCCCGGATCAACCTACGAGCAGTACTTC
.	TRBD1	TRBJ1-1	TRBV2	CASSARTGMNTEAFF	TGTGCCAGCAGTGCCCGGACAGGTATGAACACTGAAGCTTTCTTT
.	TRBD1	TRBJ1-1	TRBV5-1	CASQGGVAMNTEAFF	TGCGCCAGCCAGGGGGGGGTGGCGATGAACACTGAAGCTTTCTTT
.	TRBD1	TRBJ2-5	TRBV5-1	CASSAETGGAETQYF	TGCGCCAGCAGCGCGGAAACAGGGGGCGCAGAGACCCAGTACTTC
.	TRBD2	TRBJ2-7	TRBV28	CASSLLPTSGSHEQYF	TGTGCCAGCAGTTTGCTTCCGACTAGCGGGAGCCACGAGCAGTACTTC
.	TRBD1	TRBJ2-2	TRBV19	CASRRTGRNTGELFF	TGTGCCAGTAGGAGGACAGGAAGGAACACCGGGGAGCTGTTTTTT
.	.	TRBJ1-4	TRBV5-1	CASSLDPIRATNEKLFF	TGCGCCAGCAGCTTGGATCCTATCAGGGCAACTAATGAAAAACTGTTTTTT
.	.	TRBJ2-2	TRBV6-1	CASTPEIGDTGELFF	TGTGCCAGCACCCCGGAGATAGGGGACACCGGGGAGCTGTTTTTT
.	TRBD2	TRBJ2-1	TRBV5-5	CASSLGPLAGGHEQFF	TGTGCCAGCAGCTTGGGGCCACTAGCGGGAGGCCATGAGCAGTTCTTC
.	.	TRBJ1-5	TRBV7-9	CASSSGAPYQPQHF	TGTGCCAGCAGCTCAGGAGCGCCTTATCAGCCCCAGCATTTT
.	.	TRBJ2-6	TRBV10-3	CAISRDGPSGANVLTF	TGTGCCATCAGTAGGGACGGACCCTCTGGGGCCAACGTCCTGACTTTC
.	.	TRBJ2-2	TRBV6-1	CASKLLLNTGELFF	TGTGCCAGCAAACTCCTTTTGAACACCGGGGAGCTGTTTTTT
.	TRBD1	TRBJ2-5	TRBV5-1	CASSSGTGGGETQYF	TGCGCCAGCAGCTCCGGGACAGGGGGCGGGGAGACCCAGTACTTC
.	TRBD1	TRBJ1-1	TRBV19	CASSIGTGDTEAFF	TGTGCCAGTAGTATCGGGACAGGGGACACTGAAGCTTTCTTT
.	TRBD2	TRBJ2-1	TRBV19	CASKATGELAGGSSYNEQFF	TGTGCCAGTAAAGCCACGGGAGAACTAGCGGGAGGGAGCTCCTACAATGAGCAGTTCTTC
.	.	TRBJ2-5	TRBV5-4	CASSPHLETQYF	TGTGCCAGCAGCCCCCACCTGGAGACCCAGTACTTC
.	.	TRBJ2-7	TRBV2	CASKFGQTTYEQYF	TGTGCCAGCAAATTCGGACAGACGACCTACGAGCAGTACTTC
.	TRBD2	TRBJ2-7	TRBV6-5	CASRRTSGTEEQYF	TGTGCCAGCAGAAGGACTAGCGGGACAGAAGAGCAGTACTTC